These T cell receptor beta chains were read from a single sample in a study of shared clonotypes between healthy human individuals. Clones were sequenced by immunoSEQ multiplex PCR, and TCRdb holds only the in-frame ones, with some missing. The sample has roughly 2 million clones, approximately 96% seen once; the top ten hold less than 0.15%. Sample: naive CD4+ T cells sorted from blood. These receptors were taken from a man aged 18 to 35 in good health. CDR3s include the opening cysteine and the closing phenylalanine or tryptophan. Each record gives: J gene, clone size, V gene, CDR3 length, D gene, CDR3 DNA, CDR3 protein. The D gene is left open where the match is weak. Expanded clones are given a class, and other clones once, few, many or no size at all.

J gene: TRBJ1-2
clone size: -
V gene: TRBV6-5
CDR3 length: 15
D gene: -
CDR3 DNA: TGTGCCAGCAGTTATGGGGCAACCTACAACTATGGCTACACCTTC
CDR3 protein: CASSYGATYNYGYTF

J gene: TRBJ2-7
clone size: once
V gene: TRBV5-1
CDR3 length: 14
D gene: -
CDR3 DNA: TGCGCCAGCAGCTTGGACGCTCGGGCCTACGAGCAGTACTTC
CDR3 protein: CASSLDARAYEQYF

J gene: TRBJ2-5
clone size: -
V gene: TRBV10-2
CDR3 length: 15
D gene: TRBD1
CDR3 DNA: TGCGCCAGCAGTGTTGTCAGGGGGCTACAAGAGACCCAGTACTTC
CDR3 protein: CASSVVRGLQETQYF

J gene: TRBJ2-7
clone size: -
V gene: TRBV5-4
CDR3 length: 14
D gene: TRBD2
CDR3 DNA: TGTGCCAGCAGCCCCGGGGGGTTGGATTACGAGCAGTACTTC
CDR3 protein: CASSPGGLDYEQYF

J gene: TRBJ2-7
clone size: -
V gene: TRBV29-1
CDR3 length: 14
D gene: TRBD1
CDR3 DNA: TGCAGCGTTGGCCGGGACAGGGGTAGGTACGAGCAGTACTTC
CDR3 protein: CSVGRDRGRYEQYF

J gene: TRBJ2-5
clone size: -
V gene: TRBV18
CDR3 length: 15
D gene: -
CDR3 DNA: TGTGCCAGCTCACAACAAACAGGGCTTAGAGAGACCCAGTACTTC
CDR3 protein: CASSQQTGLRETQYF

J gene: TRBJ1-4
clone size: -
V gene: TRBV9
CDR3 length: 15
D gene: -
CDR3 DNA: TGTGCCAGCAGCGTAGATCTGGGGGGAAGTGAAAAACTGTTTTTT
CDR3 protein: CASSVDLGGSEKLFF

J gene: TRBJ1-1
clone size: -
V gene: TRBV7-9
CDR3 length: 14
D gene: -
CDR3 DNA: TGTGCCAGCAGCCGGACTGCCCTGAACACTGAAGCTTTCTTT
CDR3 protein: CASSRTALNTEAFF

J gene: TRBJ1-2
clone size: -
V gene: TRBV28
CDR3 length: 13
D gene: TRBD1
CDR3 DNA: TGTGCCAGCAGTTATGACAGGGGAGTCGGCTACACCTTC
CDR3 protein: CASSYDRGVGYTF

J gene: TRBJ2-7
clone size: -
V gene: TRBV15
CDR3 length: 14
D gene: -
CDR3 DNA: TGTGCCACCAGCAGGACTGCTGAGAACTACGAGCAGTACTTC
CDR3 protein: CATSRTAENYEQYF

J gene: TRBJ1-4
clone size: -
V gene: TRBV6-5
CDR3 length: 14
D gene: TRBD1
CDR3 DNA: TGTGCCAGCAGTGGGACAGGACGGTTCGAAAAACTGTTTTTT
CDR3 protein: CASSGTGRFEKLFF

J gene: TRBJ1-6
clone size: -
V gene: TRBV19
CDR3 length: 16
D gene: TRBD1
CDR3 DNA: TGTGCCAGTAGTATCGGGACAGGGGAAGCTAATTCACCCCTCCACTTT
CDR3 protein: CASSIGTGEANSPLHF

J gene: TRBJ2-3
clone size: once
V gene: TRBV10-3
CDR3 length: 15
D gene: TRBD2
CDR3 DNA: TGTGCCATCAGTGAACTAGCGGGAGGAAAAGATACGCAGTATTTT
CDR3 protein: CAISELAGGKDTQYF

J gene: TRBJ1-1
clone size: -
V gene: TRBV18
CDR3 length: 16
D gene: -
CDR3 DNA: TGTGCCAGCTCACCCCTTCTTGTAGAGAAGGGCACTGAAGCTTTCTTT
CDR3 protein: CASSPLLVEKGTEAFF